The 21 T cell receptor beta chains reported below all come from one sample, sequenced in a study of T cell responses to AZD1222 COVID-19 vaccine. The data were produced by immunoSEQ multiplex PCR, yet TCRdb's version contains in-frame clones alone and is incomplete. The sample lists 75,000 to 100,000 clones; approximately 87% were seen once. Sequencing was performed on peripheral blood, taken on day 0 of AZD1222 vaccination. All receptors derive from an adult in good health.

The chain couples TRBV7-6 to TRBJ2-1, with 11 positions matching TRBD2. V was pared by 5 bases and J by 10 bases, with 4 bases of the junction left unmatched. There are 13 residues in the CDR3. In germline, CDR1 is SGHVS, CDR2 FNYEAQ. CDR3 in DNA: TGTGCCAGCAGCACGCGGACTAGCGGGGAGCAGTTCTTC. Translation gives CASSTRTSGEQFF.

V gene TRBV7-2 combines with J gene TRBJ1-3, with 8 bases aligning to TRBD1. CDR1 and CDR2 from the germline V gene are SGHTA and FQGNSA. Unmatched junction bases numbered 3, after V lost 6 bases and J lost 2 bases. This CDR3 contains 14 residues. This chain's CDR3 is CASRETGAGNTIYF. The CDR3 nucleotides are TGTGCCAGCAGAGAGACAGGGGCTGGAAACACCATATATTTT.

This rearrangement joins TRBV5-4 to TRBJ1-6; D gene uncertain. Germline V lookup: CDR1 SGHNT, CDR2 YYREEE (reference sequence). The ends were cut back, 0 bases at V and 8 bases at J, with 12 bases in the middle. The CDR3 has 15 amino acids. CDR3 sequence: CASSLAPGNDSPLHF. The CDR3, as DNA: TGTGCCAGCAGCTTGGCCCCGGGGAACGATTCACCCCTCCACTTT.

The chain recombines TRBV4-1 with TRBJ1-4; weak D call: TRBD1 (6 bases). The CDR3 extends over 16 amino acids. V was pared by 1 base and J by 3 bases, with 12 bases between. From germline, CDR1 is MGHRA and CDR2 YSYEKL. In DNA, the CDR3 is TGCGCCAGCAGCCAAGTTGGGGGGGCGGCTAATGAAAAACTGTTTTTT. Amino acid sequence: CASSQVGGAANEKLFF.

DNA for the CDR3: TGTGCCAGCAGTCCCCCGGGGGCAGACACCGGGGAGCTGTTTTTT. This encodes CASSPPGADTGELFF. The chain carries TRBV6-5 and TRBJ2-2, with D perhaps TRBD1 or TRBD2 (6 bases each). V was clipped by 5 bases and J by 3 bases, with 13 bases between them. Germline CDR1 and CDR2: MNHEY and SVGAGI. The CDR3 has 15 amino acids.

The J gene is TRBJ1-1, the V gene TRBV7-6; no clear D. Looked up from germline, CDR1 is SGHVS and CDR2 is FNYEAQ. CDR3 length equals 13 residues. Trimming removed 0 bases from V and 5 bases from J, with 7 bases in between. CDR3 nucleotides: TGTGCCAGCAGCTTAGCGCGCAGGACTGAAGCTTTCTTT. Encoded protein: CASSLARRTEAFF.

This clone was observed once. CDR3 sequence reads: CSAFTGGNEKLFF. CDR3 nucleotides: TGCAGCGCCTTTACGGGTGGGAATGAAAAACTGTTTTTT. The chain is built from TRBV29-1 and TRBJ1-4; D uncertain. From germline, CDR1 is SQVTM and CDR2 ANQGSEA. Deletions cut 7 bases from V and 5 bases from J, with 14 bases between. The CDR3 sequence is 13 residues long.

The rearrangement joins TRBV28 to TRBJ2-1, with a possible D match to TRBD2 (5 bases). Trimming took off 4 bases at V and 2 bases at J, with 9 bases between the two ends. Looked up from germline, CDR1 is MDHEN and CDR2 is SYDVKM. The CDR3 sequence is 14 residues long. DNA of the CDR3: TGTGCCAGCAGTTGGGGAGAGGCCTACAATGAGCAGTTCTTC. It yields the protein CASSWGEAYNEQFF.

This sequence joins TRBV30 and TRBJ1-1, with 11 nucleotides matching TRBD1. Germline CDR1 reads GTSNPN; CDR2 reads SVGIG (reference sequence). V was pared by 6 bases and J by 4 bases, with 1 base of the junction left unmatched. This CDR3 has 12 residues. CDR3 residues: CACGQGATEAFF. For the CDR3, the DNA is TGTGCCTGCGGACAGGGGGCCACTGAAGCTTTCTTT.

The CDR3 region is CSVLIGGGNTGELFF. The CDR3 region has the DNA TGCAGCGTCTTGATCGGGGGAGGGAACACCGGGGAGCTGTTTTTT. The chain is built from TRBV29-1 and TRBJ2-2; D may be TRBD2 (6 bases). Trimming left V 6 bases short and J 1 base short, with 15 bases between. This CDR3 is 15 amino acids long. Germline-derived CDR1 and CDR2 are SQVTM and ANQGSEA.

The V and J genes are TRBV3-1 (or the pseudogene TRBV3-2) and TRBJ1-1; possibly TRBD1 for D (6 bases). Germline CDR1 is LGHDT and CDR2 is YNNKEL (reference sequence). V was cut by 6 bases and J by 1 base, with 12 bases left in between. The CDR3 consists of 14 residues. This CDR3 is CASRALDRNTEAFF. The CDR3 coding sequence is TGTGCCAGCAGGGCCTTGGACAGGAACACTGAAGCTTTCTTT.

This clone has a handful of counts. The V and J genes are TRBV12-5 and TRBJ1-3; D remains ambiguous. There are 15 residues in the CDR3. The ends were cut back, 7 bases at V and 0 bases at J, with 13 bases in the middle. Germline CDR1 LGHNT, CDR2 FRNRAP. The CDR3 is CASAGIGGSGNTIYF. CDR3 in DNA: TGTGCTAGTGCCGGAATCGGTGGCTCTGGAAACACCATATATTTT.

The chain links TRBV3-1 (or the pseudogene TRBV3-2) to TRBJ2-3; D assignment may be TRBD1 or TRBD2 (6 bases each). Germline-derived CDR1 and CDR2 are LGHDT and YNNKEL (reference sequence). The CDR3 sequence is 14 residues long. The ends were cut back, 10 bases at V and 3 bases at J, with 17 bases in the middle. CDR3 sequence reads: CATRRGLRTDTQYF. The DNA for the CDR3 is TGTGCCACACGACGGGGGCTGAGGACAGATACGCAGTATTTT.

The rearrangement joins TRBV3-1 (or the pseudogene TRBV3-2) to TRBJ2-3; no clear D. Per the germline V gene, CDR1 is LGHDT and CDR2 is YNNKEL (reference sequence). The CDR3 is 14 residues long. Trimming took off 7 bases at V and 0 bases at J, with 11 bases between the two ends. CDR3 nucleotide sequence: TGTGCCAGCAAGGACGGGCACAGCACAGATACGCAGTATTTT. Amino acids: CASKDGHSTDTQYF.

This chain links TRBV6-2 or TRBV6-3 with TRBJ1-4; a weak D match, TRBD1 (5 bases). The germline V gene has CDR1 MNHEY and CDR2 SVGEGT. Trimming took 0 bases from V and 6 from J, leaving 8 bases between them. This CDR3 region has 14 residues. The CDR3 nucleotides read TGTGCCAGCAGTTACTCAGGGGCGGATGAAAAACTGTTTTTT. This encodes CASSYSGADEKLFF.

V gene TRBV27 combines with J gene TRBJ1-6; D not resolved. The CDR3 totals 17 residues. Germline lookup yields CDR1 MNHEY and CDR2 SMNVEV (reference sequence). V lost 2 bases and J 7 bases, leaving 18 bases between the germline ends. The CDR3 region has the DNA TGTGCCAGCAGTTTAAATTCCCGAGGGCCGAGGAATTCACCCCTCCACTTT. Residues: CASSLNSRGPRNSPLHF.

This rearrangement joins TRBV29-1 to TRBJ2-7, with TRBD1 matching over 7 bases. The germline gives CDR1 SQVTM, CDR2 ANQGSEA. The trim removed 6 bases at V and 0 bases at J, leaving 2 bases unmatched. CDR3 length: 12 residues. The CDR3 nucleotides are TGCAGCGTGAGGGACAGCTCCTACGAGCAGTACTTC. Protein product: CSVRDSSYEQYF.

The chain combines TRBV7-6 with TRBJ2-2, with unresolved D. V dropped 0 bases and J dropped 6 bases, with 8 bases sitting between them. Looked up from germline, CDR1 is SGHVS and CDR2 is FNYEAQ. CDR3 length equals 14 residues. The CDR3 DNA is TGTGCCAGCAGCTTAGCGCTAAGATCCGGGGAGCTGTTTTTT. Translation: CASSLALRSGELFF. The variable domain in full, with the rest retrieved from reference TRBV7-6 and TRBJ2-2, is GAGVSQSPRYKVTKRGQDVALRCDPISGHVSLYWYRQALGQGPEFLTYFNYEAQQDKSGLPNDRFSAERPEGSISTLTIQRTEQRDSAMYRCASSLALRSGELFFGEGSRLTVL.

The CDR3 sequence is CASRTPNYGYTF. DNA for the CDR3: TGTGCCAGCAGGACCCCTAACTATGGCTACACCTTC. The J gene is TRBJ1-2, the V gene TRBV27, with D uncertain. Germline CDR1 reads MNHEY; CDR2 reads SMNVEV (reference sequence). The ends were cut back, 6 bases at V and 0 bases at J, with 5 bases in the middle. The CDR3 has 12 amino acids.

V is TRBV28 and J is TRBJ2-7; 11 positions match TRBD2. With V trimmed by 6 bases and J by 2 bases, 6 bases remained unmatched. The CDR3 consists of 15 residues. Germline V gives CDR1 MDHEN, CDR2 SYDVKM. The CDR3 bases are TGTGCCAGCAGGGTCCCTAGCGGGGGGACCTACGAGCAGTACTTC. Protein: CASRVPSGGTYEQYF.

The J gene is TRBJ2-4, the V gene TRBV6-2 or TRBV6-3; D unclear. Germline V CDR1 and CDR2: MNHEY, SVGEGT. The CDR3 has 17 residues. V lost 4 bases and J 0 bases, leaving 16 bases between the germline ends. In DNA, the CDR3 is TGTGCCAGCAGTTTTACTCCCGGAGCCTTAGCCAAAAACATTCAGTACTTC. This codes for CASSFTPGALAKNIQYF.